The clone carrying this T cell receptor beta chain was seen more than once but under ten times. The second PCR ran roughly 7 to 12 cycles with a sample-barcoded 5' primer and J-beta primers. TCRdb itself ran the 5' RACE reads through MiXCR, one entry per CDR3 protein. The sample has 800,000 to 1,000,000 distinct CDR3 sequences, 48% seen once; the top ten hold roughly 12%. These data are taken from a study of blood T cells in healthy people across ages. Turning to the study itself: Through template switching, about one barcoded beta molecule was captured per two T cells, as measured in model experiments.

Germline V gene data show CDR1 as SGHRS and CDR2 as YFSETQ. This CDR3 is built from 15 residues. The V gene lost 4 bases and the J gene lost 2 bases, with 16 bases spanning the gap. The receptor was isolated from a man aged 25-45 years in good health. The sequenced sample was blood. The chain carries TRBV5-1 and TRBJ2-7; D might be TRBD1 (6 bases). CDR3 residues: CASSLRDITPYEQYF. In DNA, the CDR3 is TGCGCCAGCAGCCTCAGGGACATTACCCCCTACGAGCAGTACTTC.